This TCR beta chain appears in the sequencing data of a study of OX40 agonist ivuxolimab in advanced cancers. Germline-derived CDR1 and CDR2 are KGHSH and LQKENI. This CDR3 is 17 amino acids long. Trimming cost V 3 bases and J 2 bases, with 17 bases left between them. TCRdb's table, derived via immunoSEQ multiplex PCR, lists solely in-frame clones and lacks some. Of tens of thousands of clones in the sample, over 75% are singletons; the top ten hold 5.5% to 6%. The clonotype comes from an adult with an advanced solid tumor such as melanoma, head and neck, liver or kidney cancer. The V and J genes are TRBV18 and TRBJ1-3; maybe TRBD1 (6 bases). This specimen consisted of CD4+ or CD8+ T cells sorted from blood, obtained in a trial of the OX40 agonist ivuxolimab. The CDR3 DNA is TGTGCCAGCTCACCTCAGAGAGGGGGAGTTGCTGGAAACACCATATATTTT. Amino acids: CASSPQRGGVAGNTIYF.